The T cell receptor (beta chain) described here comes from a study of blood T cell repertoires in COVID-19. Using immunoSEQ multiplex PCR, the repertoire was profiled, and TCRdb retains in-frame clones only, with some absent. The sample yields 95,000 to 150,000 clones, roughly 75% seen once. Remarks on this clone: The germline gene is not matched at one end of the junction; a read error may be the cause.

Germline-derived CDR1 and CDR2 are SEHNR and FQNEAQ (reference sequence). This CDR3 has 15 residues. The chain couples TRBV7-9 to TRBJ1-3; 9 nucleotides agree with TRBD1. Sample: peripheral blood. This TCR derives from a man in his sixties with active or convalescent COVID-19. This CDR3 is CASSFTGGSRNTIYF. CDR3 DNA sequence: TGTGCCAGCAGCTTCACAGGGGGCTCTCGAAACACCATATATTTT.